Below, 18 T cell receptor beta chains from the same sample are listed, as sequenced in a study of blood T cell repertoires in COVID-19. TCRdb's copy holds only in-frame clones and misses some; the assay was immunoSEQ multiplex PCR. In the table there are 150,000 to 200,000 clones, just under 85% of which are singletons. Material: peripheral blood. All receptors derive from a woman aged 80 or older with COVID-19, enrolled during active disease.

The V and J genes are TRBV28 and TRBJ2-1; 8 bases agree with TRBD2. Losses at the gene ends were 4 bases for V and 4 bases for J; bases not matched to a gene: 6. Germline CDR1 reads MDHEN; CDR2 reads SYDVKM. The CDR3 runs 15 residues. The CDR3 spells CASSSSREGYNEQFF. The CDR3 bases are TGTGCCAGCAGTTCCTCCCGGGAGGGGTACAATGAGCAGTTCTTC. The full variable domain, with the rest looked up from reference TRBV28 and TRBJ2-1, is DVKVTQSSRYLVKRTGEKVFLECVQDMDHENMFWYRQDPGLGLRLIYFSYDVKMKEKGDIPEGYSVSREKKERFSLILESASTNQTSMYLCASSSSREGYNEQFFGPGTRLTVL.

This clone showed up just a few times. The chain joins TRBV19 to TRBJ2-2; TRBD2 matches at 12 bases. Germline loops: CDR1 LNHDA, CDR2 SQIVND (reference sequence). The J segment lost 6 bases and the V segment lost 6 bases, leaving 5 bases of the junction unmatched. The CDR3 runs 15 residues. For the CDR3, the DNA is TGTGCCAGTAGAAAGGCTAGCGGGAGGGCCGGGGAGCTGTTTTTT. Residues: CASRKASGRAGELFF. Full variable domain (missing parts from reference TRBV19 and TRBJ2-2): DGGITQSPKYLFRKEGQNVTLSCEQNLNHDAMYWYRQDPGQGLRLIYYSQIVNDFQKGDIAEGYSVSREKKESFPLTVTSAQKNPTAFYLCASRKASGRAGELFFGEGSRLTVL.

In DNA, the CDR3 is TGTGCCAGCAGCCAAGCCCTCGGGTTCCAAGAGACCCAGTACTTC. As protein: CASSQALGFQETQYF. The genes are TRBV14 and TRBJ2-5; D unclear. V lost 1 base and J lost 1, with 10 bases in between. CDR3 length: 15 amino acids. Germline V lookup: CDR1 SGHDN, CDR2 FVKESK.

This clone was detected only a few times. The chain uses TRBV5-1 and TRBJ1-3; D remains unclear. Looked up from germline, CDR1 is SGHRS and CDR2 is YFSETQ. V was clipped by 0 bases and J by 0 bases, with 10 bases between them. The CDR3 totals 16 residues. In DNA, the CDR3 is TGCGCCAGCAGCTTGGCCGGGAGGACCTCTGGAAACACCATATATTTT. This encodes CASSLAGRTSGNTIYF.

The V gene is TRBV6-1, the J gene TRBJ1-3; unclear D gene. The V end was cut by 2 bases, the J end by 4 bases, with 18 bases between. The germline V gene encodes CDR1 MNHNS and CDR2 SASEGT. The CDR3 consists of 17 residues. CDR3 DNA sequence: TGTGCCAGCAGTGAAAGATCGTCCCGGTCCTTGGGAAACACCATATATTTT. This encodes CASSERSSRSLGNTIYF.

The rearrangement joins TRBV19 to TRBJ1-2; D is uncertain. The V end was cut by 4 bases, the J end by 0 bases, with 15 bases between. The CDR3 loop spans 16 amino acids. The germline V gene encodes CDR1 LNHDA and CDR2 SQIVND (reference sequence). CDR3 amino acids: CASSTLWAASNYGYTF. CDR3 nucleotide sequence: TGTGCCAGTAGTACACTCTGGGCCGCGTCTAACTATGGCTACACCTTC.

This chain joins TRBV7-8 and TRBJ1-4; a weak D match, TRBD1 (6 bases). The V end was cut by 3 bases, the J end by 4 bases, with 6 bases between. Germline assignment: CDR1 SGHVS and CDR2 FQNEAQ. The CDR3 totals 13 residues. The chain's CDR3 is CASSFRGNEKLFF. DNA for the CDR3: TGTGCCAGCAGCTTCAGGGGTAATGAAAAACTGTTTTTT.

This clone was seen once. This chain uses TRBV4-2 with TRBJ2-5, with 9 bases matching TRBD2. CDR1 is LGHNA and CDR2 is YNFKEQ in the germline V gene. This CDR3 is built from 14 residues. J lost 5 bases, V lost 8 bases, and 9 bases had no gene match. CDR3 residues: CASGPSGEGETQYF. In DNA, the CDR3 is TGTGCCAGCGGCCCTAGCGGGGAAGGGGAGACCCAGTACTTC.

The chain employs TRBV5-6 and TRBJ2-7; 7 bases line up with TRBD2. Germline V gives CDR1 SGHDT, CDR2 YYEEEE. This CDR3 is 14 amino acids long. V dropped 1 base and J dropped 8; count of bases not matched to a gene: 9. DNA for the CDR3: TGTGCCAGCAGCTTGTCAGCGGGGCTTGGGCAGCAGTACTTC. This codes for CASSLSAGLGQQYF.

The chain joins TRBV4-2 to TRBJ2-5, with a possible D match to TRBD2 (6 bases). This CDR3 comprises 14 residues. The V end was cut by 4 bases, the J end by 3 bases, with 12 bases between. Germline V gives CDR1 LGHNA, CDR2 YNFKEQ. DNA of the CDR3: TGTGCCAGCAGCCCCTCTAGCGCAGAAGAGACCCAGTACTTC. Protein: CASSPSSAEETQYF.

This clone was seen a handful of times. The CDR3 region has the DNA TGTGCCAGCAGCCAAGAAAGTTCGGGACTCACTGAAGCTTTCTTT. Translated: CASSQESSGLTEAFF. The rearrangement uses TRBV4-2 and TRBJ1-1; D might be TRBD1 (5 bases). V lost 0 bases, J lost 4 bases, and 12 bases lay in between. The CDR3 contains 15 residues. The germline V gene encodes CDR1 LGHNA and CDR2 YNFKEQ.

This clone came up once. This chain's CDR3 is CASTQRGAGTGELFF. The CDR3 nucleotides are TGTGCCAGTACACAACGTGGGGCGGGGACCGGGGAGCTGTTTTTT. The chain combines TRBV19 with TRBJ2-2, with a weak D call TRBD2 (6 bases). The CDR3 contains 15 residues. With 7 bases removed from V and 5 bases from J, the gap between germline ends came to 17 bases. CDR1 LNHDA and CDR2 SQIVND come from the germline V gene (reference sequence).

This sequence joins TRBV7-9 and TRBJ1-5, with D perhaps matching TRBD1 (5 bases). Germline V gene data show CDR1 as SEHNR and CDR2 as FQNEAQ (reference sequence). CDR3 length equals 16 residues. The V gene lost 5 bases and the J gene lost 1 base, with 15 bases spanning the gap. The CDR3 spells CASSPGLDGSNQPQHF. The CDR3 coding sequence is TGTGCCAGCAGCCCGGGACTGGATGGGAGCAATCAGCCCCAGCATTTT.

This clone was seen a single time. The rearrangement links TRBV7-9 to TRBJ1-2; D is undetermined. This CDR3 spans 13 amino acids. CDR1 is SEHNR, CDR2 FQNEAQ, per germline (reference sequence). Trimming cost V 1 base and J 4 bases, with 7 bases left between them. CDR3: CASSLVELYGYTF. The CDR3 nucleotides read TGTGCCAGCAGCTTAGTCGAGCTCTATGGCTACACCTTC.

This chain links TRBV6-5 with TRBJ2-7; D is uncertain. V was shortened by 4 bases and J by 3 bases, with 4 bases between the two germline ends. The CDR3 is 11 amino acids. Per germline, CDR1 MNHEY and CDR2 SVGAGI. The CDR3 sequence is CASSSHYEQYF. CDR3 DNA sequence: TGTGCCAGCAGTTCACACTACGAGCAGTACTTC.

This clone was seen a few times. This chain links TRBV5-5 with TRBJ1-2; D not resolved. The CDR3 loop spans 15 amino acids. The V end was cut by 0 bases, the J end by 0 bases, with 9 bases between. Germline loops: CDR1 SGHKS, CDR2 YYEKEE (reference sequence). The CDR3, as DNA: TGTGCCAGCAGCTTGGCGTCAGTTGCTAACTATGGCTACACCTTC. It yields the protein CASSLASVANYGYTF. Together with reference TRBV5-5 and TRBJ1-2, the CDR3 gives the full variable domain: DAGVTQSPTHLIKTRGQQVTLRCSPISGHKSVSWYQQVLGQGPQFIFQYYEKEERGRGNFPDRFSARQFPNYSSELNVNALLLGDSALYLCASSLASVANYGYTFGSGTRLTVV.

This chain connects TRBV9 to TRBJ1-4; D is undetermined. The CDR3 is 15 residues long. Trimming pared 4 bases from V and 1 base from J, leaving 11 bases between. Germline CDR1 is SGDLS and CDR2 is YYNGEE. In DNA, the CDR3 is TGTGCCAGCAGCCCGAAACTGGTAACTAATGAAAAACTGTTTTTT. Translating it yields CASSPKLVTNEKLFF.

The chain recombines TRBV5-1 with TRBJ2-4; TRBD1 matches at 7 bases. This CDR3 region has 15 residues. Trimming at V came to 2 bases and at J to 2 bases, leaving 4 bases not matched to a gene. The germline V gene encodes CDR1 SGHRS and CDR2 YFSETQ. CDR3 sequence reads: CASSLERGPKNIQYF. CDR3 in DNA: TGCGCCAGCAGCTTAGAAAGGGGGCCCAAAAACATTCAGTACTTC.